This T cell receptor beta chain was sequenced during a study of T cell responses to AZD1222 COVID-19 vaccine. Study-wide context: Second-dose intervals of approximately 4 or approximately 12 weeks were pooled.

Findings of the study overall: Clonal diversity was possibly underestimated, and the donors were mostly white British, with more females.

Germline V gene lookup returns CDR1 MNHEY and CDR2 SVGAGI. The CDR3 is made up of 15 amino acids. V was clipped by 2 bases and J by 6 bases, with 16 bases between them. Repertoires were generated with immunoSEQ multiplex PCR, while TCRdb's copy carries only in-frame clones and drops some. This table has about 100,000 clones, 85% to 90% appearing once. Regarding this clone: Its specificity is unknown. Other DNA sequences in this specimen translate into the identical CDR3.

The chain joins TRBV6-5 to TRBJ1-2; tentatively, D is TRBD1 (5 bases). The source of this sequence is an adult in good health. The material sequenced was peripheral blood, taken on day 0 of AZD1222 vaccination. As DNA, the CDR3 is TGTGCCAGCAGTTACCGGGCGGGGGGGTTAAATGGCTACACCTTC. Its protein product is CASSYRAGGLNGYTF.